The clone carrying this T cell receptor (beta chain) has ten or more counts. Antigen unknown. Ophthalmopathy patients all had a Clinical Activity Score of at least 3, a NOSPECS grade of at least 4 and disease under 3 months old. Trimming took 4 bases from V and 2 from J, leaving 8 bases between them. CDR3 size: 13 residues. Germline loops: CDR1 SGDLS, CDR2 YYNGEE. RNA transcripts served as the template for amplifying TCR beta CDR3 regions. During a first-round RT-PCR of the TCR CDR3, the HTBI primer set was used. MiXCR, run by TCRdb on the multiplex PCR reads, gives a single entry per CDR3 protein. The data contain about 410,000 distinct CDR3 sequences, approximately 14% of them singletons. These data originate in a study of T cells in Graves' hyperthyroidism and ophthalmopathy. Background on the study: Staff took peripheral blood when the initial diagnosis was made, before any treatment began. Overall study findings and caveats: Within blood appeared most thyroid clonotypes that had expanded above 0.001. In validation, the model predicted ophthalmopathy. These predictions came a median about 6.5 months before onset.

This clonotype was sampled from a woman aged 30 to 39 with Graves' ophthalmopathy. What was sequenced was blood. The chain links TRBV9 to TRBJ2-3; D is uncertain. The chain's CDR3 is CASSTSPTDTQYF. CDR3 coding DNA: TGTGCCAGCAGCACCTCTCCCACAGATACGCAGTATTTT.